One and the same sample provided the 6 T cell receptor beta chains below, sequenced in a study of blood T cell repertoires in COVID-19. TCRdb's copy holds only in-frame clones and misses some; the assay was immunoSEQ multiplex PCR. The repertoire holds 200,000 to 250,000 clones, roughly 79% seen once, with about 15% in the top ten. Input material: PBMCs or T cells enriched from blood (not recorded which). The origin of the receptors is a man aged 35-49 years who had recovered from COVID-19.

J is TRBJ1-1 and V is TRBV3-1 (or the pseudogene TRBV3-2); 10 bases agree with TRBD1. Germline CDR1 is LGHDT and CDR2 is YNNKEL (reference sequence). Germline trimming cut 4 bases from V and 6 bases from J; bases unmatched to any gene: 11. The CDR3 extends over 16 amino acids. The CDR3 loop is CASSPRDRGPYAEAFF. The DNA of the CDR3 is TGTGCCAGCAGCCCCCGGGACAGGGGTCCTTACGCTGAAGCTTTCTTT.

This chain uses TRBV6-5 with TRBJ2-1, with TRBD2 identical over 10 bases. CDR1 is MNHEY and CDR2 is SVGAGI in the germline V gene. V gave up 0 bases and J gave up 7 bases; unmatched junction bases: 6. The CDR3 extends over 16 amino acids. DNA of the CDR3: TGTGCCAGCAGTTACTCGCCAGCGGGAGGGCGGAATGAGCAGTTCTTC. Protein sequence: CASSYSPAGGRNEQFF.

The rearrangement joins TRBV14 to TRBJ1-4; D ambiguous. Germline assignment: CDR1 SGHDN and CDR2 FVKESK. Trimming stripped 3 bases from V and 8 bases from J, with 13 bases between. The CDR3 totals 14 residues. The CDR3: CASSQGRAEEKLFF. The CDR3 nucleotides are TGTGCCAGCAGCCAGGGGAGGGCTGAAGAAAAACTGTTTTTT.

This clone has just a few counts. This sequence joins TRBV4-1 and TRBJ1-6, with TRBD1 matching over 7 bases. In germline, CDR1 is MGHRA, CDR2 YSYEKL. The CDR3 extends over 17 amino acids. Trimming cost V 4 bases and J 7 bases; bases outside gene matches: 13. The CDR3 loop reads CASSPRWADRLNSPLHF. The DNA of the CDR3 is TGCGCCAGCAGCCCGAGATGGGCGGACAGGCTCAATTCACCCCTCCACTTT.

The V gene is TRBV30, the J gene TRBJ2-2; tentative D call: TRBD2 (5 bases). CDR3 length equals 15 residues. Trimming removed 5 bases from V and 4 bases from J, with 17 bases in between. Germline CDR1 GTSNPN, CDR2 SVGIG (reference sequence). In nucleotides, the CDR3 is TGTGCCTGGTCAATGGGAGTAGGGTTCACCGGGGAGCTGTTTTTT. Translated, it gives CAWSMGVGFTGELFF.

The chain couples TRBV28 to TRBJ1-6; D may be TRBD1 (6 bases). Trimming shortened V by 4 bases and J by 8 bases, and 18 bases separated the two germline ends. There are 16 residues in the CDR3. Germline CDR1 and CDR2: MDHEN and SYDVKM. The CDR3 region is CASSSGGGGVDSPLHF. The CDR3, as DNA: TGTGCCAGCAGTTCCGGGGGCGGGGGGGTTGATTCACCCCTCCACTTT.